This paragraph reports one T cell receptor beta chain. Antigen unknown. Before sequencing took place, the ViraFEST assay used viral peptide pools to expand antigen-specific CD4+ T cells. Following an approximately 9-day culture, CD4+ T cells were purified. It was between March and December 2020 that the person had a SARS-CoV-2 infection confirmed by PCR. For each well, over 1.5 million PBMC were cultured with 8 to 10 IU/ml IL-2 and 9 to 10 ug/ml peptides. Only in-frame clones appear in the TCRdb table, and some are missing; sequencing was by immunoSEQ multiplex PCR. This sample has 35,000 to 45,000 clones, with approximately 73% found just once. These data originate in a study of vaccination effects on CD4 cells after COVID-19. Whole-study context: Every participant took two doses of the BNT162b2 or mRNA-1273 vaccine. A couple of convalescent pre-vaccine samples were taken 142 and 148 days post-diagnosis.

The V and J ends lost 2 bases and 12 bases respectively, with 13 bases between them. This CDR3 comprises 13 residues. Germline V lookup: CDR1 SNHLY, CDR2 FYNNEI. The rearrangement joins TRBV2 to TRBJ1-4; D possibly corresponds to TRBD1 (5 bases). This TCR was recovered from a human donor who had a prior SARS-CoV-2 infection. The sequenced sample was CD4+ T cells from PBMCs cultured with a peptide pool, obtained before COVID-19 vaccination. The CDR3 nucleotides read TGTGCCAGCAGTGAACAGGGAAGGGGCCAACTGTTTTTT. This encodes CASSEQGRGQLFF.